Shown below are 10 T cell receptor beta chains from a single sample sequenced in a study of blood T cell repertoires in COVID-19. TCRdb's table, derived via immunoSEQ multiplex PCR, lists solely in-frame clones and lacks some. This table holds 200,000 to 250,000 clones, 75% to 90% found once. The material sequenced was peripheral blood. Receptors were obtained from a man younger than 40 who had recovered from COVID-19.

This clone occurred once. The J gene is TRBJ1-2, the V gene TRBV6-5; TRBD1 might be the D (5 bases). CDR3 length: 13 residues. V lost 6 bases to trimming and J lost 4 bases, with 12 bases between them. Germline-derived CDR1 and CDR2 are MNHEY and SVGAGI. The CDR3 bases are TGTGCCAGCAGCCAGGGCAGGGCCTATGGCTACACCTTC. Protein sequence: CASSQGRAYGYTF.

The chain is built from TRBV7-9 and TRBJ1-2; no clear D. Germline V gives CDR1 SEHNR, CDR2 FQNEAQ (reference sequence). With 7 bases removed from V and 8 bases from J, the gap between germline ends came to 17 bases. This CDR3 region has 13 residues. CDR3: CASTFSPSVGYTF. The CDR3 nucleotides read TGTGCCAGCACATTCTCCCCTTCGGTAGGCTACACCTTC.

This clone was seen a single time. This chain links TRBV29-1 with TRBJ2-1; D is possibly TRBD2 (6 bases). Trimming cost V 2 bases and J 7 bases, with 9 bases left between them. CDR3 length equals 12 residues. Germline V lookup: CDR1 SQVTM, CDR2 ANQGSEA. CDR3 nucleotide sequence: TGCAGCGTTGAACTGGGGGGTAATGAGCAGTTCTTC. It specifies CSVELGGNEQFF.

The rearrangement joins TRBV5-1 to TRBJ1-6, with D possibly being TRBD1 (5 bases). The V and J ends lost 4 bases and 10 bases respectively, with 12 bases between them. CDR1 is SGHRS, CDR2 YFSETQ, per germline. CDR3 size: 13 residues. CDR3 protein: CASSSGGESPLHF. CDR3 sequence (DNA): TGCGCCAGCAGCAGCGGGGGGGAATCACCCCTCCACTTT.

This sequence joins TRBV7-9 and TRBJ2-7, with 7 nucleotides matching TRBD1. CDR1 is SEHNR, CDR2 FQNEAQ, per germline (reference sequence). The CDR3 is 11 residues long. Losses at the gene ends were 5 bases for V and 8 bases for J; bases not matched to a gene: 3. CDR3 sequence: CASSVQGKQYF. The CDR3, as DNA: TGTGCCAGCAGCGTACAGGGGAAGCAGTACTTC.

The chain links TRBV5-1 to TRBJ2-3, with 8 bases aligning to TRBD2. The CDR3 is made up of 15 amino acids. J was trimmed by 4 bases and V by 0 bases; bases with no gene match: 4. Germline V gene sequence: CDR1 SGHRS, CDR2 YFSETQ. The CDR3 DNA is TGCGCCAGCAGCTTGGCGGGGGGGCGGGCAGATACGCAGTATTTT. Translated, it gives CASSLAGGRADTQYF.

V gene TRBV18 combines with J gene TRBJ2-5, with 9 bases lining up with TRBD1. The V segment lost 6 bases and the J segment 5 bases; nucleotides outside the gene matches: 10. The CDR3 has 15 amino acids. Per the germline V gene, CDR1 is KGHSH and CDR2 is LQKENI. CDR3 region: CASSPMDRGRETQYF. CDR3 DNA: TGTGCCAGCTCTCCGATGGACAGGGGTCGGGAGACCCAGTACTTC.

The chain links TRBV18 to TRBJ1-4, with a weak D call TRBD1 (5 bases). V was shortened by 6 bases and J by 5 bases, with 13 bases between the two germline ends. This CDR3 region has 14 residues. The germline CDR1 and CDR2 sequences are KGHSH and LQKENI. CDR3 bases: TGTGCCAGCTCCCCGCGGGAGGGGAATGAAAAACTGTTTTTT. It translates to CASSPREGNEKLFF. The entire variable domain, with the rest obtained from reference TRBV18 and TRBJ1-4, is as follows: NAGVMQNPRHLVRRRGQEARLRCSPMKGHSHVYWYRQLPEEGLKFMVYLQKENIIDESGMPKERFSAEFPKEGPSILRIQQVVRGDSAAYFCASSPREGNEKLFFGSGTQLSVL.

V is TRBV7-9 and J is TRBJ1-2; D is undetermined. CDR3 size: 13 residues. Germline V gene data show CDR1 as SEHNR and CDR2 as FQNEAQ (reference sequence). Trimming took off 7 bases at V and 2 bases at J, with 11 bases between the two ends. The DNA of the CDR3 is TGTGCCAGCACCCCTACGGGGAACTATGGCTACACCTTC. The encoded protein is CASTPTGNYGYTF. Looking up the rest from reference TRBV7-9 and TRBJ1-2 gives the full variable domain: DTGVSQNPRHKITKRGQNVTFRCDPISEHNRLYWYRQTLGQGPEFLTYFQNEAQLEKSRLLSDRFSAERPKGSFSTLEIQRTEQGDSAMYLCASTPTGNYGYTFGSGTRLTVV.

This chain links TRBV19 with TRBJ2-2; D gene ambiguous. The germline CDR1 and CDR2 sequences are LNHDA and SQIVND (reference sequence). The CDR3 runs 11 residues. Trimming stripped 5 bases from V and 9 bases from J, with 7 bases between. CDR3: CASSPSRELFF. The DNA for the CDR3 is TGTGCCAGTAGTCCGAGCCGGGAGCTGTTTTTT.